This T cell receptor (beta chain) was recovered during a study of cytomegalovirus exposure and HLA in healthy donors. Primers included in the PCR were 60 Vbeta and 13 Jbeta primers. The assay was immunoSEQ multiplex PCR, and TCRdb's table has in-frame clones only and misses some. The table has roughly 100,000 clones, around 80% seen once; the top ten hold roughly 3.6%. A note on this clone: At the DNA level, this CDR3 is encoded by other sequences in the same sample as well.

In germline, CDR1 is SGHAT, CDR2 FQNNGV. This CDR3 spans 12 amino acids. V gave up 5 bases and J gave up 5 bases; unmatched junction bases: 1. The gene calls are TRBV11-2 and TRBJ2-5, with 8 bases fitting TRBD2. Sequenced material: PBMCs. This TCR was sampled from a man aged 55 to 70 in good health and CMV-seronegative. In DNA form, the CDR3 reads TGTGCCAGCAGCCTAGCGGGTGAGACCCAGTACTTC. This gives the protein CASSLAGETQYF.